This T cell receptor (beta chain) was profiled in a study of graft-versus-host responses after intestinal transplantation. Study information: Recipients were given multivisceral, liver-intestinal, or isolated intestinal transplants. After anti-thymocyte globulin induction, recipients took tacrolimus and steroids for about 3 years.

This CDR3 contains 15 residues. Germline V CDR1 and CDR2: SEHNR, FQNEAQ (reference sequence). The ends lost 5 bases at V and 6 bases at J; junction bases unmatched: 9. Overall study results and limits: Graft-versus-host to host-versus-graft clonal ratios in allografts were high in patients with graft-donor T cell macrochimerism. Investigators detected GvH clones in recipient marrow, with some emerging earlier in ileum or blood.

Notes on this clone: Its antigen is currently unknown.

Only in-frame clones appear in the TCRdb table, and some are missing; sequencing was by immunoSEQ multiplex PCR. The data show around 97,000 clones, 93% seen once. The gene calls are TRBV7-9 and TRBJ2-1, with 8 bases that match TRBD1. Sequences were derived from unstimulated CD8+ T cells sorted from spleen or lymph node cells, sampled before intestinal transplant. The clonotype was recovered from a human donor who received an intestinal transplant. The CDR3 DNA reads TGTGCCAGCAGCCCCGGACAGGGTGGGGGCAATGAGCAGTTCTTC. It yields the protein CASSPGQGGGNEQFF.